A selection of T cell receptor beta chains follows, all from one sample in a study of a mutant IDH1 vaccine in newly diagnosed glioma. The repertoire was sequenced with immunoSEQ multiplex PCR; TCRdb's copy has only in-frame clones and lacks some. The table lists approximately 26,000 clones, roughly 80% of them singletons. Their recognized antigens are unknown. Source: PBMCs, taken from a glioma patient whose treatment included an IDH1 peptide vaccine. The receptors here all came from a man aged 35 to 55 with glioma. Some clones in this sample may be carry-over from other donors' samples. The CDR3 runs from the conserved cysteine through the conserved F or W. Fields, in order: D gene, clone size, J gene, V gene, CDR3 protein, CDR3 DNA. A D gene is named only where the DNA matches it firmly. Expanded clones get a size class; other rows say once, few or many, or leave the size out.

>NA|few|TRBJ1-1|TRBV11-2
CASSQRAQNTEAFF
TGTGCCAGCAGCCAGAGGGCCCAGAACACTGAAGCTTTCTTT
>NA|NA|TRBJ1-1|TRBV7-2
CASSLSWVTEAFF
TGTGCCAGCAGCCTATCTTGGGTCACTGAAGCTTTCTTT
>NA|NA|TRBJ1-4|TRBV6-4
CASSAARPNEKLFF
TGTGCCAGCAGCGCCGCCCGGCCTAATGAAAAACTGTTTTTT
>NA|few|TRBJ2-2|TRBV7-8
CASRVLGNTGELFF
TGTGCCAGCAGGGTACTAGGTAACACCGGGGAGCTGTTTTTT
>TRBD1|NA|TRBJ2-2|TRBV5-4
CASRTDRGKGANTGELFF
TGTGCCAGCAGAACCGACAGGGGAAAGGGCGCGAACACCGGGGAGCTGTTTTTT
>NA|NA|TRBJ1-1|TRBV30
CAWNSANEAFF
TGTGCCTGGAATTCGGCCAATGAAGCTTTCTTT
>NA|NA|TRBJ1-1|TRBV19
CAASRTLGTEAFF
TGTGCCGCCAGTAGGACGTTGGGGACTGAAGCTTTCTTT
>NA|medium-sized|TRBJ1-6|TRBV7-8
CASSLVAGANSPLHF
TGTGCCAGCAGCTTAGTTGCAGGAGCCAATTCACCCCTCCACTTT
>NA|NA|TRBJ2-3|TRBV5-6
CASSFMEDTQYF
TGTGCCAGCAGCTTTATGGAAGATACGCAGTATTTT
>NA|NA|TRBJ1-1|TRBV6-6
CASSYSRTLNTEAFF
TGTGCCAGCAGTTACTCACGGACATTGAACACTGAAGCTTTCTTT
>NA|NA|TRBJ1-1|TRBV7-9
CASTPRFKGPEAFF
TGTGCCAGCACCCCGAGATTTAAGGGCCCTGAAGCTTTCTTT
>NA|NA|TRBJ1-4|TRBV19
CASSMEDTSEKLFF
TGTGCCAGTAGTATGGAGGACACAAGTGAAAAACTGTTTTTT
>NA|NA|TRBJ1-2|TRBV6-6
CASSYGRANYGYTF
TGTGCCAGCAGTTACGGACGGGCTAACTATGGCTACACCTTC
>NA|NA|TRBJ2-7|TRBV6-1
CASSGRGGSYEQYF
TGTGCCAGCAGTGGTAGGGGGGGCTCCTACGAGCAGTACTTC
>NA|NA|TRBJ1-1|TRBV2
CASSKLYLASTNTEAFF
TGTGCCAGCAGCAAACTATACCTAGCCTCTACGAACACTGAAGCTTTCTTT
>NA|once|TRBJ2-3|TRBV5-1
CASSPFPDTQYF
TGCGCCAGCAGCCCTTTCCCCGATACGCAGTATTTT
>TRBD1|once|TRBJ2-7|TRBV5-4
CASSLDRGIDEQYF
TGTGCCAGCAGCCTCGACAGGGGAATCGACGAGCAGTACTTC
>NA|few|TRBJ1-4|TRBV5-4
CASSLSGGLEEKLFF
TGTGCCAGCAGCTTATCTGGGGGGTTAGAGGAAAAACTGTTTTTT
>TRBD2|NA|TRBJ2-3|TRBV19
CASSPRTSGGLNTDTQYF
TGTGCCAGTAGTCCCCGGACTAGCGGGGGACTAAACACAGATACGCAGTATTTT
>NA|NA|TRBJ1-3|TRBV6-5
CASSYGRAGNTIYF
TGTGCCAGCAGTTACGGAAGGGCGGGAAACACCATATATTTT
>NA|once|TRBJ2-7|TRBV7-9
CASSLVDSERRYF
TGTGCCAGCAGCTTAGTGGACAGCGAAAGGCGGTACTTC
>TRBD1|NA|TRBJ1-2|TRBV19
CASSMTGKDGYGYTF
TGTGCCAGTAGTATGACAGGGAAGGATGGCTATGGCTACACCTTC
>NA|NA|TRBJ2-7|TRBV1
CTSRNGQDPYEQYF
TGCACCAGCAGAAATGGACAGGACCCCTACGAGCAGTACTTC
>TRBD1|once|TRBJ1-5|TRBV19
CASTLGTGNQPQHF
TGTGCCAGTACCCTCGGGACAGGCAATCAGCCCCAGCATTTT
>NA|NA|TRBJ2-2|TRBV2
CASRRTAYTGELFF
TGTGCCAGCAGGCGGACCGCCTACACCGGGGAGCTGTTTTTT
>NA|NA|TRBJ2-7|TRBV7-2
CASSVYYEQYF
TGTGCCAGCAGCGTATACTACGAGCAGTACTTC
>TRBD1|NA|TRBJ1-6|TRBV4-1
CASRYNRGYDSPLHF
TGCGCCAGCAGATACAACAGGGGATATGATTCACCCCTCCACTTT
>NA|NA|TRBJ2-7|TRBV18
CASSPSQGQNEQYF
TGTGCCAGCTCACCTTCCCAGGGACAAAACGAGCAGTACTTC
>NA|NA|TRBJ1-6|TRBV5-1
CASSLAGHLSSYNSPLHF
TGCGCCAGCAGCTTGGCAGGACACCTGAGCTCCTATAATTCACCCCTCCACTTT
>NA|NA|TRBJ2-7|TRBV6-5
CASSLDSYEQYF
TGTGCCAGCAGTTTGGACAGCTACGAGCAGTACTTC
>NA|few|TRBJ1-1|TRBV6-1
CASSEGGFTEAFF
TGTGCCAGCAGTGAGGGGGGTTTCACTGAAGCTTTCTTT
>NA|once|TRBJ2-7|TRBV30
CAWSVGGEQYF
TGTGCCTGGAGTGTTGGGGGAGAGCAGTACTTC
>NA|NA|TRBJ1-1|TRBV10-3
CAISALQGSRNTEAFF
TGTGCCATCAGCGCCCTCCAGGGATCAAGGAACACTGAAGCTTTCTTT
>NA|NA|TRBJ1-2|TRBV12-5
CASSPGINYGYTF
TGTGCTAGCTCCCCCGGGATTAACTATGGCTACACCTTC
>TRBD1|NA|TRBJ2-5|TRBV18
CASSPPGQGEETQYF
TGTGCCAGCTCACCTCCGGGACAGGGGGAAGAGACCCAGTACTTC
>NA|NA|TRBJ1-5|TRBV7-9
CASSPLGRSNQPQHF
TGTGCCAGCAGCCCTCTTGGGCGGAGCAATCAGCCCCAGCATTTT
>NA|NA|TRBJ2-4|TRBV19
CASKRPRGNIQYF
TGTGCCAGTAAACGGCCCCGGGGGAACATTCAGTACTTC
>TRBD1|NA|TRBJ1-2|TRBV25-1
CASSDLGTDSSGYTF
TGTGCCAGCAGTGACCTTGGGACAGACTCATCCGGCTACACCTTC